This T cell receptor beta chain stems from a study of Graves' ophthalmopathy and Graves' hyperthyroidism. The wider study: There was a collection of peripheral blood at initial diagnosis, before any treatment.

RNA transcripts yielded amplified TCR beta CDR3 regions. An initial RT-PCR round employing HTBI primers preceded a second-round multiplex PCR. TCRdb analysed the multiplex PCR reads with MiXCR anew, one entry per CDR3 protein. The data contain a few hundred thousand distinct CDR3 sequences, around a sixth of them seen just once; the ten biggest clones take up roughly an eighth. The table lists this clonotype with many counts. Moderate-to-severe activity, with CAS ≥3, NOSPECS ≥4 and duration under 3 months, characterized the donors with ophthalmopathy. Other autoimmune disease, uncontrolled infection, pregnancy and lactation led to exclusion. Diagnoses were established from clinical symptoms, serum thyroxine, TRAb, thyroid ultrasound and orbital computed tomography. This sequence was found in an adult man with Graves' ophthalmopathy. Sequences were obtained from peripheral blood.

This chain's CDR3 is CSVEDRRTGASYEQYF. The CDR3, as DNA: TGCAGCGTTGAAGATCGAAGGACCGGGGCCTCCTACGAGCAGTACTTC. The V call is TRBV29-1, the J call TRBJ2-7; D might be TRBD1 or TRBD2, each matching 5 bases. Per the germline V gene, CDR1 is SQVTM and CDR2 is ANQGSEA. Between the trimmed V and J ends, which lost 0 bases and 0 bases, there was a span of 15 bases. This CDR3 region has 16 residues.